These T cell receptor beta chains were read from a single sample in a study of T cells in localized non-small cell lung cancer. The data were produced by immunoSEQ multiplex PCR, yet TCRdb's version contains in-frame clones alone and is incomplete. The repertoire holds roughly 67,000 clones, with roughly 86% as singletons. Material: peripheral blood, obtained before any cancer treatment. These TCRs come from a female donor older than 55 with stage I lung adenocarcinoma. The CDR3 runs from the conserved cysteine through the conserved F or W. A D gene is named only where the DNA matches it firmly. Rows give clone size only sometimes, using once, few, many, or a class for an expanded clone.

j_call | clone_size | v_call | d_call | cdr3_nt | cdr3_aa
TRBJ2-3 | - | TRBV5-4 | - | TGTGCCAGCAGCTTGGGGGGGGGCAACACAGATACGCAGTATTTT | CASSLGGGNTDTQYF
TRBJ1-1 | - | TRBV5-4 | - | TGTGCCAGCAGCCCGCCGGACAGGAACACTGAAGCTTTCTTT | CASSPPDRNTEAFF
TRBJ2-5 | - | TRBV7-7 | - | TGTGCTAGCAGCTTAGCGAACAGGGTCGAGACCCAGTACTTC | CASSLANRVETQYF
TRBJ1-1 | - | TRBV6-1 | - | TGTGCCAGCAGTGTCAAAGGATTGAGGGCTTTCTTT | CASSVKGLRAFF
TRBJ1-2 | - | TRBV6-5 | TRBD1 | TGTGCCAGCAGTTACCTCCCCGGACAGGGGTATGGCTACACCTTC | CASSYLPGQGYGYTF
TRBJ2-7 | - | TRBV11-1 | - | TGTGCCAGCACCATAGTGCAGGGTTCCTACGAGCAGTACTTC | CASTIVQGSYEQYF
TRBJ2-7 | - | TRBV28 | - | TGTGCCAGCAGACCCGGGACACCCGAAACCTACGAGCAGTACTTC | CASRPGTPETYEQYF
TRBJ1-1 | - | TRBV19 | TRBD1 | TGTGCCAGCCTCCACCACCGGCAGGGGGACACTGAAGCTTTCTTT | CASLHHRQGDTEAFF
TRBJ1-1 | few | TRBV29-1 | TRBD1 | TGCAGCGTGTCTACAGGGGTCACTGAAGCTTTCTTT | CSVSTGVTEAFF
TRBJ2-2 | once | TRBV6-1 | - | TGTGCCAGCAGTGACGCAGGCTACACCGGGGAGCTGTTTTTT | CASSDAGYTGELFF
TRBJ2-3 | - | TRBV6-5 | TRBD1 | TGTGCCAGCAGCCGGACAGGCGGAGATACGCAGTATTTT | CASSRTGGDTQYF
TRBJ1-4 | - | TRBV5-4 | - | TGTGCCAGCAGCTTGGGAACTGCTATTAATGAAAAACTGTTTTTT | CASSLGTAINEKLFF
TRBJ2-6 | once | TRBV19 | TRBD2 | TGTGCCAGTAGTCCCCAGAGCGGGGACTCTGGGGCCAACGTCCTGACTTTC | CASSPQSGDSGANVLTF
TRBJ1-1 | - | TRBV27 | - | TGTGCCAGCAGCCCCGCAGGAGGGCTCACTGAAGCTTTCTTT | CASSPAGGLTEAFF
TRBJ2-7 | - | TRBV7-7 | - | TGTGCTAGCAGCCCAGACCGATCCTACGAGCAGTACTTC | CASSPDRSYEQYF
TRBJ2-2 | - | TRBV5-6 | - | TGTGCCAGCAGCTTCTCAGGCCCCAACACCGGGGAGCTGTTTTTT | CASSFSGPNTGELFF
TRBJ2-1 | - | TRBV7-3 | TRBD1 | TGTGCCAGCAGCTTAAACCCGGGACAGGGTCGAAGCTCCTACAATGAGCAGTTCTTC | CASSLNPGQGRSSYNEQFF
TRBJ2-7 | - | TRBV7-9 | - | TGTGCCAGCAGCTTGATGGATGGGGCCTACGAGCAGTACTTC | CASSLMDGAYEQYF
TRBJ1-1 | - | TRBV25-1 | TRBD1 | TGTGCCAGCAGTGAACCTCGGACAGGGATTTCCGCAGGCACTGAAGCTTTCTTT | CASSEPRTGISAGTEAFF
TRBJ2-5 | - | TRBV2 | TRBD2 | TGTGCCAGCGGGACTAGCGGGAGGAAAGAGACCCAGTACTTC | CASGTSGRKETQYF